This TCR beta chain was identified during a study of Graves' ophthalmopathy and Graves' hyperthyroidism. The table lists this clonotype with a few counts. RNA transcripts were the source from which TCR beta CDR3 regions were amplified. Second-round multiplex PCR followed a first-round RT-PCR using HTBI primers. Each CDR3 protein gets one entry after TCRdb re-called the multiplex PCR reads with MiXCR. The top ten clones hold about 40% of a sample with some 750,000 distinct CDR3 sequences, roughly two fifths of them seen once. Trimming stripped 0 bases from V and 0 bases from J, with 10 bases between. The CDR3 consists of 16 residues. Germline-derived CDR1 and CDR2 are SGHDT and YYEEEE.

The genes are TRBV5-6 and TRBJ1-5; no definite D call. This clonotype was obtained from an adult man with Graves' ophthalmopathy. Sequencing was done on a sample of peripheral blood. The CDR3 DNA follows: TGTGCCAGCAGCTTGGCCGCACAGCCTAGCAATCAGCCCCAGCATTTT. As protein: CASSLAAQPSNQPQHF.